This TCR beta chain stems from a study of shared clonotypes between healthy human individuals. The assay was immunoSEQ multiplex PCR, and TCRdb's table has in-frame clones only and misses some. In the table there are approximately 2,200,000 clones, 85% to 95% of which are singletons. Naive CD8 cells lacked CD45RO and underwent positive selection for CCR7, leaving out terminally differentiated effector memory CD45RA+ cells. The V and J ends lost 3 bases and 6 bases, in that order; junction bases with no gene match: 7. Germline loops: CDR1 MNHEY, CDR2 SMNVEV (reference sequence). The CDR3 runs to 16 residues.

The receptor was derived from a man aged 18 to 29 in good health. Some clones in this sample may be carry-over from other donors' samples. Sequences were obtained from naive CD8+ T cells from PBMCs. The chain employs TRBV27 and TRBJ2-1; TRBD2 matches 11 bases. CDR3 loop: CASSLVLLAGGNEQFF. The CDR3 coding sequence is TGTGCCAGCAGTTTGGTCTTGCTAGCGGGAGGCAATGAGCAGTTCTTC.